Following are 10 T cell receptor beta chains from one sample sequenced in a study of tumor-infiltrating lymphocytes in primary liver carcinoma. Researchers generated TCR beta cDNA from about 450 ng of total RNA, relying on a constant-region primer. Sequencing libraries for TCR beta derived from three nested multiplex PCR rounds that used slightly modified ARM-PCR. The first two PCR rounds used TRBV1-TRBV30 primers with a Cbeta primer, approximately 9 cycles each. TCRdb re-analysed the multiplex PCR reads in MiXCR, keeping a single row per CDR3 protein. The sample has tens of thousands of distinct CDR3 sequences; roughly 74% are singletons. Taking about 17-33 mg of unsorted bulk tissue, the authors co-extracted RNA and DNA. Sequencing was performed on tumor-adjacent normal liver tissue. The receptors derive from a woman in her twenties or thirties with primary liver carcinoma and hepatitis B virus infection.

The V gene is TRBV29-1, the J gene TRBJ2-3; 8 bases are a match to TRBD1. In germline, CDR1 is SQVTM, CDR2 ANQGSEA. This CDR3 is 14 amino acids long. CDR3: CGADRQGNTDTQYF. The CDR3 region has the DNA TGCGGCGCTGACAGACAGGGGAACACAGATACGCAGTATTTT.

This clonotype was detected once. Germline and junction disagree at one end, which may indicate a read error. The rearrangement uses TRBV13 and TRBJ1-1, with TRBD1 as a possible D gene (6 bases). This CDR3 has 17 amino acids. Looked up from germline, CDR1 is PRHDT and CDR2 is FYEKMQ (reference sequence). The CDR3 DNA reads TGTGCCAGCAGCTTAGGAGGGTCTGATATTGGGGGCACTGAAGCTTTCTTC. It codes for CASSLGGSDIGGTEAFF.

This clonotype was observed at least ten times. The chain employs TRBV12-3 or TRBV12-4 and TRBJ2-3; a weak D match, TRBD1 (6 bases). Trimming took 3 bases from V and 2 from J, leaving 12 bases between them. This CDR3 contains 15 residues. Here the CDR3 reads CASSLYRDFTDTQYF. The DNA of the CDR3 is TGTGCCAGCAGTTTGTACAGGGATTTCACAGATACGCAGTATTTT.

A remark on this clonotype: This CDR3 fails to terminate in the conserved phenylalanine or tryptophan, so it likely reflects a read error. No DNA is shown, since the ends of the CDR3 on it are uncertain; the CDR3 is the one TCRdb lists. CDR3 in amino acids: CSVVERKFHGYT. The chain carries TRBV29-1 and TRBJ1-2. Germline values: CDR1 SQVTM, CDR2 ANQGSEA. Ends included, the CDR3 has 12 residues.

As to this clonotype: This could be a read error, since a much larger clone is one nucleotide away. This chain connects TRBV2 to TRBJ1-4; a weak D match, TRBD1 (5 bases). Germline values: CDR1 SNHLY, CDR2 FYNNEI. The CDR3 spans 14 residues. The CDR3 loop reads CASSEGGPGEKPFF. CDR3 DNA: TGTGCCAGCAGTGAAGGGGGCCCTGGCGAAAAACCGTTTTTT.

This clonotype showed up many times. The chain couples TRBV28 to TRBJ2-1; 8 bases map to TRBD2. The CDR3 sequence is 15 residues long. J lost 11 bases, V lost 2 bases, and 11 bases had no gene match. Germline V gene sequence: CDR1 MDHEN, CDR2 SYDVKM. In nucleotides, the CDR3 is TGTGCCAGCAGTTTACTCGGAACGGGAGGGCTACAGCAGTTCTTC. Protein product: CASSLLGTGGLQQFF.

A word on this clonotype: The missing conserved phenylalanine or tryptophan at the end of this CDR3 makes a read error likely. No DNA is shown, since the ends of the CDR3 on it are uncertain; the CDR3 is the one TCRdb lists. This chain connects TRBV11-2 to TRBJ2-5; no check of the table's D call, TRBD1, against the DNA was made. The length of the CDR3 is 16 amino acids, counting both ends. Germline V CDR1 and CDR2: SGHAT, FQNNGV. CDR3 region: CVSSTRTGGAKETQYL.

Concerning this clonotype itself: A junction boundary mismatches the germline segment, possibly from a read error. The CDR3 sequence is CTSSPWDRGKGGNYGYTF. CDR3 nucleotides: TGCACCAGCAGCCCGTGGGACAGGGGAAAAGGGGGCAACTACGGCTACACCTTC. The rearrangement links TRBV4-1 to TRBJ1-2; 10 bases map to TRBD1. This CDR3 contains 18 residues. Germline V gives CDR1 MGHRA, CDR2 YSYEKL.

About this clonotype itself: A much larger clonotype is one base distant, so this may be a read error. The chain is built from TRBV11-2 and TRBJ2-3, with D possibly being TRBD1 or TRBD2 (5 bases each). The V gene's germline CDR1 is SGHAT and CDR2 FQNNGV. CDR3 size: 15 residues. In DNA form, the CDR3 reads TGTGCCAGCAGCTCGCAATTAGCTAGCACAGGTACGCAGTATTTT. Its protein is CASSSQLASTGTQYF. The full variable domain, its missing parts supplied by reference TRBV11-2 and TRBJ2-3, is EAGVAQSPRYKIIEKRQSVAFWCNPISGHATLYWYQQILGQGPKLLIQFQNNGVVDDSQLPKDRFSAERLKGVDSTLKIQPAKLEDSAVYLCASSSQLASTGTQYFGPGTRLTVL.

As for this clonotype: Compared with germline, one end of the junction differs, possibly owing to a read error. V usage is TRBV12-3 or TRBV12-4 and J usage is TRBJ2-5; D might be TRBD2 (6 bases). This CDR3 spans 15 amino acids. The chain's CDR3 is CVSNTYPGSKETQYF. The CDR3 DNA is TGTGTCAGCAACACCTACCCCGGGAGCAAAGAGACGCAGTACTTC.